The 27 T cell receptor beta chains in this list originate from one sample, sequenced in a study of PD-1 blockade in classical Hodgkin lymphoma. There was relapse after autologous stem cell transplantation in every patient, and there was variation in brentuximab vedotin exposure. TCRdb keeps only in-frame clones here, not all; method: immunoSEQ multiplex PCR. The sample records 25,000 to 30,000 clones, just over 85% being singletons. The sequenced sample was peripheral blood mononuclear cells (PBMCs), obtained at baseline. The source of these receptors is a human donor with classical Hodgkin lymphoma.

The chain is built from TRBV7-8 and TRBJ1-4; D ambiguous. CDR3 length equals 15 residues. Trimming pared 3 bases from V and 2 bases from J, leaving 10 bases between. Germline CDR1 and CDR2: SGHVS and FQNEAQ. CDR3 sequence: CASSFSGATNEKLFF. CDR3 in DNA: TGTGCCAGCAGCTTCAGCGGTGCCACTAATGAAAAACTGTTTTTT.

V is TRBV5-1 and J is TRBJ2-5; D is unresolved. Trimming shortened V by 1 base and J by 4 bases, and 14 bases separated the two germline ends. Germline CDR1 reads SGHRS; CDR2 reads YFSETQ. The CDR3 consists of 15 residues. The CDR3 spells CASSLSVGYTETQYF. For the CDR3, the DNA is TGCGCCAGCAGCTTGAGCGTAGGGTATACAGAGACCCAGTACTTC.

J is TRBJ2-4 and V is TRBV5-3, with 13 positions matching TRBD2. TRBV5-3 is designated an ORF whose function remains uncertain. After removal of 4 bases from V and 0 bases from J, the junction contained 7 bases not matched to a gene. CDR3 size: 18 residues. The CDR3 region is CARSRLAGGLLAKNIQYF. Here the CDR3 DNA reads TGTGCCAGAAGCCGACTAGCGGGGGGTCTACTAGCCAAAAACATTCAGTACTTC.

The V gene is TRBV10-3, the J gene TRBJ2-2, with D hard to call. The germline V gene has CDR1 ENHRY and CDR2 SYGVKD. Trimming took off 5 bases at V and 2 bases at J, with 6 bases between the two ends. The CDR3 length is 13 residues. The CDR3 DNA follows: TGTGCCATCAGTTCGATAAACACCGGGGAGCTGTTTTTT. This sequence encodes CAISSINTGELFF.

The V and J genes are TRBV5-1 and TRBJ2-5; D not resolved. The germline V gene has CDR1 SGHRS and CDR2 YFSETQ. The CDR3 contains 15 residues. Trimming took 4 bases from V and 3 from J, leaving 16 bases between them. As DNA, the CDR3 is TGCGCCAGCAGCCCCTTAGGCCTTATTAAAGAGACCCAGTACTTC. Residues: CASSPLGLIKETQYF.

CDR3 nucleotides: TGCGCCAGCAGCTTGGGAAGCGGGGGGGTCACAGATACGCAGTATTTT. It translates to CASSLGSGGVTDTQYF. The rearrangement joins TRBV5-1 to TRBJ2-3; TRBD2 matches 10 bases. Germline CDR1 and CDR2: SGHRS and YFSETQ. This CDR3 is built from 16 residues. Trimming took 0 bases from V and 2 from J; bases not matched to a gene: 3.

This clone has only a few counts. This sequence joins TRBV7-8 and TRBJ2-2; D is ambiguous. Trimming cost V 8 bases and J 5 bases, with 12 bases left between them. The CDR3 has 13 amino acids. Germline V gene lookup returns CDR1 SGHVS and CDR2 FQNEAQ. The CDR3 DNA reads as TGTGCCAGCGAGTGGGGTGGAACCGGGGAGCTGTTTTTT. Translating gives CASEWGGTGELFF. The complete variable domain, with remaining parts taken from reference TRBV7-8 and TRBJ2-2, reads GAGVSQSPRYKVAKRGQDVALRCDPISGHVSLFWYQQALGQGPEFLTYFQNEAQLDKSGLPSDRFFAERPEGSVSTLKIQRTQQEDSAVYLCASEWGGTGELFFGEGSRLTVL.

The chain has TRBV6-6 and TRBJ1-5; no clear D. V gave up 5 bases and J gave up 5 bases, with 16 bases separating them. The CDR3 totals 15 residues. CDR1 is MNHNY, CDR2 SVGAGI, per germline (reference sequence). The CDR3 nucleotides read TGTGCCAGCAGTCGGACGTCGGAAGGGTATCAGCCCCAGCATTTT. It encodes CASSRTSEGYQPQHF.

The chain links TRBV19 to TRBJ1-1; D not certain. The V and J ends lost 5 bases and 1 base respectively, with 11 bases between them. CDR3 length: 14 residues. Germline V gene data show CDR1 as LNHDA and CDR2 as SQIVND (reference sequence). The CDR3 DNA follows: TGTGCCAGTAGTCCCCGGGAGGAGAACACTGAAGCTTTCTTT. This codes for CASSPREENTEAFF.

The chain links TRBV7-9 to TRBJ2-3; D is uncertain. Germline CDR1 SEHNR, CDR2 FQNEAQ (reference sequence). This CDR3 comprises 14 residues. Trimming removed 3 bases from V and 2 bases from J, with 9 bases in between. The CDR3 region has the DNA TGTGCCAGCAGCTTTGACCAGACCACAGATACGCAGTATTTT. Its translation is CASSFDQTTDTQYF. Combining the CDR3 with reference TRBV7-9 and TRBJ2-3 gives the whole variable domain DTGVSQNPRHKITKRGQNVTFRCDPISEHNRLYWYRQTLGQGPEFLTYFQNEAQLEKSRLLSDRFSAERPKGSFSTLEIQRTEQGDSAMYLCASSFDQTTDTQYFGPGTRLTVL.

The genes are TRBV2 and TRBJ2-7; 7 positions agree with TRBD2. Looked up from germline, CDR1 is SNHLY and CDR2 is FYNNEI. This CDR3 spans 16 amino acids. Trimming at V came to 5 bases and at J to 3 bases, leaving 13 bases not matched to a gene. The CDR3 spells CASSPSAGSYNYEQYF. The CDR3 DNA sequence: TGTGCCAGCAGTCCCTCAGCGGGGTCGTACAACTACGAGCAGTACTTC.

V and J are TRBV5-1 and TRBJ1-2; no firm D call. V lost 0 bases and J 4 bases, leaving 13 bases between the germline ends. Germline V gene sequence: CDR1 SGHRS, CDR2 YFSETQ. The CDR3 sequence is 15 residues long. The CDR3 here is CASSLAEARGYGYTF. The CDR3 nucleotides are TGCGCCAGCAGCTTGGCGGAGGCCCGGGGCTATGGCTACACCTTC.

The chain carries TRBV5-1 and TRBJ1-6, with no clear D. With 2 bases removed from V and 7 bases from J, the gap between germline ends came to 10 bases. Germline assignment: CDR1 SGHRS and CDR2 YFSETQ. This CDR3 spans 14 amino acids. For the CDR3, the DNA is TGCGCCAGCAGCTTAGGTCACGCAAATTCACCCCTCCACTTT. This gives the protein CASSLGHANSPLHF.

This chain joins TRBV19 and TRBJ1-3; a weak D match, TRBD1 (5 bases). V lost 3 bases and J lost 0, with 12 bases in between. Germline-derived CDR1 and CDR2 are LNHDA and SQIVND (reference sequence). The CDR3 runs to 16 residues. The CDR3 DNA is TGTGCCAGTAGTATCTCGAGGACAAGCTCTGGAAACACCATATATTTT. It yields the protein CASSISRTSSGNTIYF.

The chain couples TRBV13 to TRBJ2-3; tentative D call: TRBD1 (5 bases). Germline V gene data show CDR1 as PRHDT and CDR2 as FYEKMQ (reference sequence). CDR3 length equals 15 residues. With 0 bases removed from V and 0 bases from J, the gap between germline ends came to 7 bases. CDR3 DNA: TGTGCCAGCAGCTTAGGGGGGCCGAGCACAGATACGCAGTATTTT. Translation gives CASSLGGPSTDTQYF.

The chain recombines TRBV27 with TRBJ2-6, with 10 bases identical to TRBD2. J was trimmed by 2 bases and V by 5 bases; bases with no gene match: 9. Germline CDR1 MNHEY, CDR2 SMNVEV (reference sequence). The CDR3 covers 18 residues. The CDR3 DNA reads TGTGCCAGCAGTCCGTTAGCGGGGGGACTCACTGGGGCCAACGTCCTGACTTTC. This encodes CASSPLAGGLTGANVLTF.

The V call is TRBV6-6, the J call TRBJ2-1; 8 bases line up with TRBD2. Trimming removed 8 bases from V and 7 bases from J; junction bases left unmatched: 10. CDR3 length: 14 amino acids. Germline-derived CDR1 and CDR2 are MNHNY and SVGAGI (reference sequence). CDR3 residues: CASGSSRGVNEQFF. The CDR3 nucleotides are TGTGCCAGCGGGAGCTCGCGGGGGGTAAATGAGCAGTTCTTC.

This sequence joins TRBV6-6 and TRBJ2-7; 10 bases map to TRBD2. Germline CDR1 MNHNY, CDR2 SVGAGI (reference sequence). V lost 6 bases to trimming and J lost 6 bases; unmatched junction nucleotides: 8. The CDR3 is 14 residues long. CDR3 nucleotides: TGTGCCAGCAGCCCAGCGGGGGGGCTCGTCGAGCAGTACTTC. Its translation is CASSPAGGLVEQYF.

The chain has TRBV12-5 and TRBJ1-4; no reliable D call. With 1 base removed from V and 13 bases from J, the gap between germline ends came to 16 bases. Germline assignment: CDR1 LGHNT and CDR2 FRNRAP. CDR3 length equals 14 residues. CDR3 sequence: CASGLENTAGLLFF. The CDR3 DNA is TGTGCTAGTGGTTTGGAAAATACGGCGGGGTTACTGTTTTTT.

The chain carries TRBV5-1 and TRBJ1-4; possibly TRBD1 for D (5 bases). Trimming left V 4 bases short and J 7 bases short, with 14 bases between. Germline CDR1 reads SGHRS; CDR2 reads YFSETQ. There are 14 residues in the CDR3. CDR3 sequence: CASSLRVGGEKLFF. CDR3 coding DNA: TGCGCCAGCAGCCTCAGGGTCGGGGGTGAAAAACTGTTTTTT.

The chain has TRBV9 and TRBJ2-5; TRBD1 aligns across 8 bases. The CDR3 runs to 17 residues. Per germline, CDR1 SGDLS and CDR2 YYNGEE. V lost 2 bases, J lost 5 bases, and 14 bases stayed unmatched. CDR3 coding DNA: TGTGCCAGCAGCGTCGGAGTAGGACAGGGAATTTTGGAGACCCAGTACTTC. This sequence encodes CASSVGVGQGILETQYF.

V gene TRBV10-2 combines with J gene TRBJ2-5, with D possibly being TRBD1 (6 bases). Germline CDR1 and CDR2: WSHSY and SAAADI. V dropped 6 bases and J dropped 7 bases, with 15 bases sitting between them. The CDR3 consists of 13 residues. The CDR3 coding sequence is TGCGCCAGCAGCGGACAGTCAAGGGGGACCCAGTACTTC. As protein: CASSGQSRGTQYF.

This chain uses TRBV4-2 with TRBJ2-3, with a weak D call TRBD2 (6 bases). The V gene lost 0 bases and the J gene lost 1 base, with 8 bases spanning the gap. Germline V gene lookup returns CDR1 LGHNA and CDR2 YNFKEQ. The CDR3 runs 15 residues. CDR3 bases: TGTGCCAGCAGCCAAGACCGACTAGGCACAGATACGCAGTATTTT. As protein: CASSQDRLGTDTQYF.

This clone was observed a handful of times. J is TRBJ1-2 and V is TRBV4-2, with unresolved D. The CDR3 extends over 14 amino acids. CDR1 is LGHNA and CDR2 is YNFKEQ in the germline V gene. Trimming stripped 0 bases from V and 2 bases from J, with 7 bases between. The CDR3 nucleotides are TGTGCCAGCAGCCAAGATTCAGTGAACTATGGCTACACCTTC. Translation: CASSQDSVNYGYTF.

CDR3: CASSRQGANTEAFF. The CDR3 DNA follows: TGTGCCAGTAGCCGCCAGGGGGCGAACACTGAAGCTTTCTTT. This chain connects TRBV19 to TRBJ1-1, with 8 bases identical to TRBD1. The germline CDR1 and CDR2 sequences are LNHDA and SQIVND (reference sequence). J lost 1 base, V lost 6 bases, and 4 bases had no gene match. This CDR3 spans 14 amino acids.

This clone was picked up a small number of times. The chain has TRBV21-1 and TRBJ2-7; TRBD2 is taken as the D call from the table, unchecked against the DNA. TRBV21-1 is reported as a pseudogene. CDR3 length: 15 residues. The CDR3 DNA reads as TGTGCCAGCAGCAAAACGGGGGGACCAACCTACGAGCAGTACTTC. It codes for CASSKTGGPTYEQYF.

The chain recombines TRBV2 with TRBJ2-2; 7 positions agree with TRBD1. V was pared by 5 bases and J by 0 bases, with 3 bases of the junction left unmatched. The CDR3 is 15 residues long. Per germline, CDR1 SNHLY and CDR2 FYNNEI. The CDR3 reads CASSLQGTNTGELFF. CDR3 nucleotides: TGTGCCAGCAGTTTACAGGGGACGAACACCGGGGAGCTGTTTTTT.